A selection of T cell receptor beta chains follows, all from one sample in a study of cytomegalovirus exposure and HLA in healthy donors. Assay: immunoSEQ multiplex PCR; the TCRdb copy retains only in-frame clones and omits some. This repertoire includes 95,000 to 150,000 clones. Sequencing was performed on PBMCs. The receptors originated from a man aged 25 to 40 in good health and CMV-seronegative. Both conserved end residues are part of each CDR3. A D gene is named only where the DNA matches it firmly.

TRBV5-4	TRBD2	TRBJ2-1	TGTGCCAGCAGCTTGGCTAGCGGGATCTACAATGAGCAGTTCTTC	CASSLASGIYNEQFF
TRBV19	TRBD2	TRBJ2-1	TGTGCCAGTAGCAGGGACCGGCGGGGGAATGAGCAGTTCTTC	CASSRDRRGNEQFF
TRBV28	TRBD2	TRBJ2-1	TGTGCCAGCAGTTTCGCGGGAGGGACCAGCTCCTACAATGAGCAGTTCTTC	CASSFAGGTSSYNEQFF
TRBV6-1	TRBD1	TRBJ1-2	TGTGCCAGCAGTAGACAGGGATCCTATGGCTACACCTTC	CASSRQGSYGYTF
TRBV4-1	.	TRBJ1-2	TGCGCCAGCAGCCAAGACGGTATCTATGGCTACACCTTC	CASSQDGIYGYTF
TRBV19	.	TRBJ1-2	TGTGCCAGTGCCGCCCAGGGTGGAGGCTACACCTTC	CASAAQGGGYTF
TRBV11-2	TRBD2	TRBJ2-1	TGTGCCAGCAGCTTGACTAGCGCGAGGAGCTCCTACAATGAGCAGTTCTTC	CASSLTSARSSYNEQFF
TRBV7-9	.	TRBJ2-7	TGTGCCAGCAGCGACCGGGACGGGAGTTACGAGCAGTACTTC	CASSDRDGSYEQYF
TRBV4-1	.	TRBJ1-1	TGCGCCAGCAGCCCCGACAGAGCTCACACTGAAGCTTTCTTT	CASSPDRAHTEAFF
TRBV19	.	TRBJ1-4	TGTGCCAGTAGTATTACGGGAACTAATGAAAAACTGTTTTTT	CASSITGTNEKLFF
TRBV11-2	TRBD2	TRBJ2-1	TGTGCCAGCAGCTTAGGAGAGCGGTTTCGAAGCGGGAATTTCAATGAGCAGTTCTTC	CASSLGERFRSGNFNEQFF
TRBV7-9	.	TRBJ2-7	TGTGCCAGCAGCCCCGGGTACTACGAGCAGTACTTC	CASSPGYYEQYF
TRBV5-1	TRBD2	TRBJ2-2	TGCGCCAGCAGCTTAATAGCGGGGTCGAACACCGGGGAGCTGTTTTTT	CASSLIAGSNTGELFF
TRBV4-2	.	TRBJ2-7	TGTGCCAGCAGCCAAGATGCAGCGTCATACGAGCAGTACTTC	CASSQDAASYEQYF
TRBV5-8	TRBD1	TRBJ1-5	TGTGCCAGCAGCTTGACTCAACAGGGGGCCGGGCAGCCCCAGCATTTT	CASSLTQQGAGQPQHF
TRBV5-1	TRBD1	TRBJ1-5	TGCGCCAGCAGCTTGAACCCCGCGGACAGGGCAGGGGGTCAGCCCCAGCATTTT	CASSLNPADRAGGQPQHF
TRBV5-1	.	TRBJ1-4	TGCGCCAGCAGCTCCGGAGACAGAGACTATGAAAAACTGTTTTTT	CASSSGDRDYEKLFF
TRBV30	.	TRBJ2-3	TGTGCCTGGAGTGGCCGCGGGCTAGCCTTTCACAACCGGCGCACGAGCACAGATACGCAGTATTTT	CAWSGRGLAFHNRRTSTDTQYF
TRBV7-2	.	TRBJ1-1	TGTGCCAGCAGCTTAGAAGGCGGTAACACTGAAGCTTTCTTT	CASSLEGGNTEAFF
TRBV11-2	.	TRBJ2-3	TGTGCCAGCAGCTTGTTCGTAGATACGCAGTATTTT	CASSLFVDTQYF
TRBV5-4	.	TRBJ1-5	TGTGCCAGCAGCTTGGTGGGCAGTCATCAGCCCCAGCATTTT	CASSLVGSHQPQHF
TRBV29-1	.	TRBJ2-6	TGCAGCGTACTCCGGACAGATGTGAGCTCTGGGGCCAACGTCCTGACTTTC	CSVLRTDVSSGANVLTF
TRBV2	TRBD1	TRBJ1-4	TGTGCCAGCAGCCCACAGGGGAGTGGAGAAAAACTGTTTTTT	CASSPQGSGEKLFF
TRBV5-6	TRBD2	TRBJ2-7	TGTGCCAGCAGCTTGTGGTATACGGGAGGCAGCGAGCAGTACTTC	CASSLWYTGGSEQYF
TRBV6-6	.	TRBJ1-5	TGTGCCACTTTTCAGAGGACGGCGGGGAATCAGCCCCAGCATTTT	CATFQRTAGNQPQHF
TRBV30	.	TRBJ1-3	TGTGCCTGGAGGTCCCCCCGGCGGCGAGCGGAAGGAAACACCATATATTTT	CAWRSPRRRAEGNTIYF
TRBV7-2	.	TRBJ2-7	TGTGCCAGCAGCTTTGGACAGACCTACGAGCAGTACTTC	CASSFGQTYEQYF
TRBV30	TRBD1	TRBJ2-3	TGTGCCTGGAGTCAGGGGGCAAAGGATACGCAGTATTTT	CAWSQGAKDTQYF